This TCR beta chain emerged from a study of blood T cell repertoires in COVID-19. Study-level information: In each case, the material was cDNA or gDNA derived from T cells, B-cell-depleted T cells, or PBMCs.

Germline loops: CDR1 MNHEY, CDR2 SVGEGT. Trimming cost V 6 bases and J 4 bases; bases outside gene matches: 7. The CDR3 spans 14 residues. Some clones are missing from TCRdb's copy, which holds only in-frame ones; the method was immunoSEQ multiplex PCR. The sample shows approximately 46,000 clones, 84% of them seen only once. Source material: peripheral blood. The source is a human donor in a cohort sampled during active COVID-19. The rearrangement uses TRBV6-2 or TRBV6-3 and TRBJ2-7; 9 positions agree with TRBD2. CDR3 protein: CASSPSGIRYEQYF. The CDR3 DNA is TGTGCCAGCAGCCCTAGCGGGATAAGATACGAGCAGTACTTC.